The 27 T cell receptor beta chains in this list originate from one sample, sequenced in a study of blood T cells in healthy people across ages. For the second PCR, which ran for about 6 to 11 cycles, a sample-barcoded 5' primer and a J-beta primer mix were used. MiXCR, run by TCRdb on the 5' RACE reads, gives a single entry per CDR3 protein. The data hold around 1,500,000 distinct CDR3 sequences, with around two fifths observed a single time. The sequencing sample was made of blood. Receptors were obtained from a woman aged 18 to 35 in good health.

This clonotype was counted only a few times. In DNA, the CDR3 is TGCGCCAGCAGCTTGCCCCAGGAGACAACTAATGAAAAACTGTTTTTT. Translation gives CASSLPQETTNEKLFF. The chain joins TRBV5-1 to TRBJ1-4; D unresolved. There are 16 residues in the CDR3. Germline V gene sequence: CDR1 SGHRS, CDR2 YFSETQ. V was cut by 1 base and J by 0 bases, with 10 bases left in between.

This clonotype showed up just a few times. The chain recombines TRBV10-3 with TRBJ2-1, with 7 bases identical to TRBD1. The J call may not be correct, given that the DNA end is closer to TRBJ2-7. The germline V gene encodes CDR1 ENHRY and CDR2 SYGVKD. The CDR3 totals 12 residues. The CDR3: CAITDRDHEQYF. CDR3 in DNA: TGTGCCATTACCGACAGGGACCATGAGCAGTACTTC.

The chain has TRBV18 and TRBJ2-4; TRBD1 aligns across 9 bases. The CDR3 runs 14 residues. The trim removed 6 bases at V and 9 bases at J, leaving 9 bases unmatched. Germline V gene data show CDR1 as KGHSH and CDR2 as LQKENI. CDR3 protein: CASSEDRGLGIQYF. The CDR3 DNA reads TGTGCCAGCTCCGAGGACAGGGGCCTTGGCATTCAGTACTTC.

This clonotype was counted a few times. The V and J genes are TRBV7-8 and TRBJ2-1, with 11 positions matching TRBD2. With 6 bases clipped from V and 5 bases from J, the junction kept 6 bases outside the gene matches. The CDR3 is 15 amino acids. Germline values: CDR1 SGHVS, CDR2 FQNEAQ. The CDR3 reads CASRLSSGGNNEQFF. In nucleotides, the CDR3 is TGTGCCAGCAGACTTTCTAGCGGGGGGAACAATGAGCAGTTCTTC.

Worth noting for this clonotype: Since no conserved phenylalanine or tryptophan closes the CDR3, a read error is the likely cause. The rearrangement uses TRBV29-1 and TRBJ2-1; 8 nucleotides line up with TRBD2. After removal of 6 bases from V and 7 bases from J, the junction contained 8 bases not matched to a gene. The CDR3 loop spans 13 amino acids. Per the germline V gene, CDR1 is SQVTM and CDR2 is ANQGSEA. The CDR3 reads CSVIPGLVNEQFL. CDR3 coding DNA: TGCAGCGTCATCCCGGGACTAGTGAATGAGCAGTTCTTG.

This chain connects TRBV11-1 to TRBJ2-2, with D perhaps matching TRBD1 (6 bases). CDR1 is SGHAT and CDR2 is FQDESV in the germline V gene (reference sequence). The CDR3 has 18 amino acids. V gave up 8 bases and J gave up 0 bases, with 22 bases separating them. Here the CDR3 reads CASRLRDNQFANTGELFF. The CDR3, as DNA: TGTGCCAGCCGACTCCGGGACAACCAATTCGCGAACACCGGGGAGCTGTTTTTT.

This clonotype came up many times. The chain couples TRBV29-1 to TRBJ1-2; D ambiguous. The CDR3 loop spans 12 amino acids. The V and J ends lost 7 bases and 4 bases respectively, with 13 bases between them. From germline, CDR1 is SQVTM and CDR2 ANQGSEA. Here the CDR3 DNA reads TGCAGCGCTGGCGCCGAGGGCTATGGCTACACCTTC. Protein product: CSAGAEGYGYTF.

This clonotype was counted a few times. The V gene is TRBV4-1, the J gene TRBJ2-1; 7 bases agree with TRBD2. CDR1 and CDR2 from the germline V gene are MGHRA and YSYEKL. V was pared by 3 bases and J by 0 bases, with 8 bases of the junction left unmatched. This CDR3 is built from 17 residues. CDR3 in DNA: TGCGCCAGCAGCCACTCACTAGCGCCTAGCTCCTACAATGAGCAGTTCTTC. Translation gives CASSHSLAPSSYNEQFF.

The V call is TRBV30, the J call TRBJ1-2; weak D call: TRBD1 (5 bases). CDR3 length: 13 residues. Per the germline V gene, CDR1 is GTSNPN and CDR2 is SVGIG (reference sequence). Trimming took off 3 bases at V and 8 bases at J, with 16 bases between the two ends. The CDR3 region has the DNA TGTGCCTGGAGATCCAGACAGCAAGGGGGCTACACCTTC. Translated: CAWRSRQQGGYTF.

Only a few counts were recorded for this clonotype. This chain links TRBV5-1 with TRBJ2-3; TRBD1 aligns across 10 bases. After removal of 3 bases from V and 4 bases from J, the junction contained 14 bases not matched to a gene. CDR1 is SGHRS, CDR2 YFSETQ, per germline. The CDR3 length is 18 residues. CDR3 in amino acids: CASSWGGSGQGNADTQYF. The CDR3 bases are TGCGCCAGCAGCTGGGGAGGGTCGGGACAGGGGAACGCAGATACGCAGTATTTT.

The chain uses TRBV28 and TRBJ1-5, with D possibly TRBD1 on 5 matching bases. Germline V gives CDR1 MDHEN, CDR2 SYDVKM. Trimming pared 4 bases from V and 6 bases from J, leaving 19 bases between. CDR3 length: 16 residues. CDR3 residues: CASSSPDGARGQPQHF. The CDR3 DNA reads TGTGCCAGCAGTTCCCCGGACGGGGCTAGGGGTCAGCCCCAGCATTTT. The complete variable domain, with remaining parts taken from reference TRBV28 and TRBJ1-5, reads DVKVTQSSRYLVKRTGEKVFLECVQDMDHENMFWYRQDPGLGLRLIYFSYDVKMKEKGDIPEGYSVSREKKERFSLILESASTNQTSMYLCASSSPDGARGQPQHFGDGTRLSIL.

This clonotype appeared many times. This chain uses TRBV10-3 with TRBJ2-3; 7 bases match TRBD1. The germline V gene has CDR1 ENHRY and CDR2 SYGVKD. The CDR3 totals 14 residues. The V segment lost 5 bases and the J segment 5 bases; nucleotides outside the gene matches: 7. The CDR3 reads CAISKIQGEDTQYF. The DNA of the CDR3 is TGTGCCATCAGTAAAATCCAGGGGGAAGATACGCAGTATTTT.

This clonotype was seen only once. V usage is TRBV12-3 or TRBV12-4 and J usage is TRBJ1-6; D is unresolved. V was cut by 3 bases and J by 6 bases, with 15 bases left in between. The CDR3 is 16 residues long. This chain's CDR3 is CASSFGTDLRNSPLHF. The CDR3 DNA is TGTGCCAGCAGTTTTGGAACAGACCTCCGTAATTCACCCCTCCACTTT.

This rearrangement joins TRBV11-2 to TRBJ2-5; 9 nucleotides line up with TRBD2. TRBJ2-7 matches the DNA end more closely, so the J call is doubtful. Per germline, CDR1 SGHAT and CDR2 FQNNGV. The CDR3 length is 17 residues. This CDR3 reads CASSLDQGSGSLYEQYF. Written as DNA, the CDR3 is TGTGCCAGCAGCTTAGATCAAGGTAGCGGGAGTCTCTACGAGCAGTACTTC.

V gene TRBV7-2 combines with J gene TRBJ1-3; 7 nucleotides agree with TRBD1. The CDR3 length is 16 residues. Germline CDR1 reads SGHTA; CDR2 reads FQGNSA. The V segment lost 4 bases and the J segment 0 bases; nucleotides outside the gene matches: 6. The CDR3 nucleotides read TGTGCCAGCAGCTCCGGGACAGCAAGCTCTGGAAACACCATATATTTT. Its protein is CASSSGTASSGNTIYF.

This chain connects TRBV11-2 to TRBJ2-3; weak D call: TRBD2 (5 bases). Deletions cut 5 bases from V and 8 bases from J, with 11 bases between. Germline V gene data show CDR1 as SGHAT and CDR2 as FQNNGV. This CDR3 region has 12 residues. Here the CDR3 reads CASSPQAVTQYF. In nucleotides, the CDR3 is TGTGCCAGCAGCCCCCAAGCGGTTACGCAGTATTTT.

This rearrangement joins TRBV20-1 to TRBJ2-1; D may match TRBD1 or TRBD2 (6 bases each). The V gene's germline CDR1 is DFQATT and CDR2 SNEGSKA (reference sequence). With 3 bases removed from V and 10 bases from J, the gap between germline ends came to 16 bases. The CDR3 is made up of 13 amino acids. The CDR3 DNA sequence: TGCAGTGCTAGTAGAGGGGGGCCCAACGAGCAGTTCTTC. Its translation is CSASRGGPNEQFF.

This chain joins TRBV27 and TRBJ2-2; 7 bases are shared with TRBD1. Trimming cost V 9 bases and J 7 bases; bases outside gene matches: 8. Germline loops: CDR1 MNHEY, CDR2 SMNVEV (reference sequence). The CDR3 sequence is 13 residues long. In DNA form, the CDR3 reads TGTGCCAGTCAGACAGGGTCAGGCGGGGAGCTGTTTTTT. This codes for CASQTGSGGELFF.

This clonotype was found many times. This rearrangement joins TRBV20-1 to TRBJ2-1, with D possibly being TRBD2 (6 bases). There are 12 residues in the CDR3. Germline V gene sequence: CDR1 DFQATT, CDR2 SNEGSKA (reference sequence). The CDR3 DNA follows: TGCAGCGTGGGACTTTCCGCGAATGAGCAGTTCTTC. Encoded protein: CSVGLSANEQFF.

This clonotype has just a few counts. The chain recombines TRBV12-3 or TRBV12-4 with TRBJ2-3, with 7 bases fitting TRBD2. Losses at the gene ends were 3 bases for V and 6 bases for J; bases not matched to a gene: 15. The CDR3 is 17 residues long. CDR3 sequence (DNA): TGTGCCAGCAGTTTTGGGCTGGGGCTTAGCGGGCGGGATACGCAGTATTTT. It codes for CASSFGLGLSGRDTQYF.

The chain carries TRBV20-1 and TRBJ2-7, with 11 bases lining up with TRBD1. V lost 7 bases to trimming and J lost 4 bases; unmatched junction nucleotides: 9. This CDR3 has 14 residues. Germline V gives CDR1 DFQATT, CDR2 SNEGSKA (reference sequence). CDR3 amino acids: CSVTGQGAMYEQYF. CDR3 coding DNA: TGCAGTGTTACAGGACAGGGGGCTATGTACGAGCAGTACTTC.

This clonotype was observed a handful of times. V and J are TRBV20-1 and TRBJ2-1, with D hard to call. V was cut by 0 bases and J by 0 bases, with 15 bases left in between. This CDR3 has 17 amino acids. Germline assignment: CDR1 DFQATT and CDR2 SNEGSKA (reference sequence). The CDR3 sequence is CSARDVFSASSYNEQFF. The CDR3 DNA sequence: TGCAGTGCTAGAGATGTGTTTTCGGCTAGCTCCTACAATGAGCAGTTCTTC.

This clonotype occurred a few times. The rearrangement links TRBV28 to TRBJ1-5; D unclear. CDR1 and CDR2 from the germline V gene are MDHEN and SYDVKM. V lost 3 bases to trimming and J lost 4 bases, with 13 bases between them. The CDR3 has 15 residues. The CDR3 coding sequence is TGTGCCAGCAGTTTGGAGCAGAGTTTGAATCAGCCCCAGCATTTT. Its protein is CASSLEQSLNQPQHF.

For this clonotype: A much larger clone differs from this one at a single base, so this may be a read error. This chain links TRBV6-6 with TRBJ2-6; the match to TRBD2 covers 7 bases. This CDR3 is 15 amino acids long. Germline V lookup: CDR1 MNHNY, CDR2 SVGAGI (reference sequence). CDR3 nucleotide sequence: TGTACCAGCAGCGATGGGACTACTGGGGCCAACGTCCTGACTTTC. This gives the protein CTSSDGTTGANVLTF.

This clonotype was counted only a few times. The rearrangement joins TRBV2 to TRBJ2-5; weak D call: TRBD1 (6 bases). V lost 10 bases and J lost 1, with 16 bases in between. The CDR3 is 14 residues long. Germline V lookup: CDR1 SNHLY, CDR2 FYNNEI. DNA of the CDR3: TGTGCCATAAAACGGGACAAGATCCAAGAGACCCAGTACTTC. Its translation: CAIKRDKIQETQYF. Full variable domain (missing parts from reference TRBV2 and TRBJ2-5): EPEVTQTPSHQVTQMGQEVILRCVPISNHLYFYWYRQILGQKVEFLVSFYNNEISEKSEIFDDQFSVERPDGSNFTLKIRSTKLEDSAMYFCAIKRDKIQETQYFGPGTRLLVL.

The chain joins TRBV20-1 to TRBJ2-5; no clear D. This CDR3 contains 11 residues. Germline values: CDR1 DFQATT, CDR2 SNEGSKA (reference sequence). Between the trimmed V and J ends, which lost 2 bases and 11 bases, there was a span of 12 bases. CDR3 residues: CSARLGNEQYF. CDR3 bases: TGCAGTGCTAGACTCGGCAATGAGCAGTACTTC.

The chain uses TRBV28 and TRBJ2-3, with no clear D. The ends were cut back, 3 bases at V and 2 bases at J, with 18 bases in the middle. Germline values: CDR1 MDHEN, CDR2 SYDVKM. The CDR3 is 17 amino acids. The CDR3 loop reads CASSFPPVGANTDTQYF. CDR3 nucleotides: TGTGCCAGCAGTTTTCCCCCGGTGGGTGCCAACACAGATACGCAGTATTTT. The full variable domain, completed using reference TRBV28 and TRBJ2-3, is DVKVTQSSRYLVKRTGEKVFLECVQDMDHENMFWYRQDPGLGLRLIYFSYDVKMKEKGDIPEGYSVSREKKERFSLILESASTNQTSMYLCASSFPPVGANTDTQYFGPGTRLTVL.